These 20 T cell receptor beta chains originate from one sample sequenced in a study of OX40 agonist ivuxolimab in advanced cancers. Profiled with immunoSEQ multiplex PCR; TCRdb holds only in-frame clones, not every one. Here the sample spans 25,000 to 35,000 clones, about 86% being singletons. Sequencing was performed on CD4+ or CD8+ T cells sorted from blood, taken in a trial of the OX40 agonist ivuxolimab. The receptors shown here come from an adult with an advanced solid tumor such as melanoma, head and neck, liver or kidney cancer.

The J gene is TRBJ1-5, the V gene TRBV10-2; possibly TRBD1 for D (6 bases). Germline V CDR1 and CDR2: WSHSY, SAAADI. V lost 3 bases and J 6 bases, leaving 15 bases between the germline ends. This CDR3 has 15 amino acids. CDR3 in DNA: TGCGCCAGCAGTGAATCCGACAGGTGGAGTCAGCCCCAGCATTTT. It specifies CASSESDRWSQPQHF.

This clone was found a few times. The chain couples TRBV27 to TRBJ2-7; D might be TRBD1 (5 bases). Germline CDR1 MNHEY, CDR2 SMNVEV (reference sequence). The CDR3 has 15 residues. With 2 bases removed from V and 0 bases from J, the gap between germline ends came to 11 bases. The CDR3 sequence: CASSLGHPSSYEQYF. As DNA, the CDR3 is TGTGCCAGCAGTTTAGGACACCCGAGCTCCTACGAGCAGTACTTC.

The V call is TRBV6-5, the J call TRBJ2-7, with 8 positions matching TRBD1. The CDR3 has 14 residues. The ends lost 2 bases at V and 3 bases at J; junction bases unmatched: 3. Germline CDR1 MNHEY, CDR2 SVGAGI. The CDR3 nucleotides read TGTGCCAGCAGTTACGGGACAGGACTCTACGAGCAGTACTTC. It yields the protein CASSYGTGLYEQYF.

The chain combines TRBV10-1 with TRBJ2-1, with 11 bases lining up with TRBD2. Germline-derived CDR1 and CDR2 are WNHNN and SYGVQD (reference sequence). The length of the CDR3 is 17 residues. The trim removed 0 bases at V and 4 bases at J, leaving 5 bases unmatched. The CDR3 spells CASSESLAGVPYNEQFF. The CDR3 coding sequence is TGCGCCAGCAGTGAGTCACTAGCGGGAGTACCGTACAATGAGCAGTTCTTC.

The genes are TRBV4-1 and TRBJ2-1; the D gene is possibly TRBD2 (6 bases). The V gene's germline CDR1 is MGHRA and CDR2 YSYEKL. This CDR3 region has 14 residues. Trimming stripped 1 base from V and 3 bases from J, with 7 bases between. CDR3 loop: CASSQVGGYNEQFF. CDR3 DNA: TGCGCCAGCAGCCAAGTGGGGGGCTACAATGAGCAGTTCTTC.

This clone was recorded a few times. The chain has TRBV6-6 and TRBJ1-4; 7 positions match TRBD1. Germline V gene data show CDR1 as MNHNY and CDR2 as SVGAGI (reference sequence). The length of the CDR3 is 14 residues. With V trimmed by 4 bases and J by 5 bases, 4 bases remained unmatched. The CDR3: CASSSGQKNEKLFF. In DNA form, the CDR3 reads TGTGCCAGCAGTTCGGGACAGAAGAATGAAAAACTGTTTTTT.

CDR3 sequence (DNA): TGTGCCAGCAGCCCCCGGGGCGGGAGTGTCGCCGACGAGCAGTACTTC. This sequence encodes CASSPRGGSVADEQYF. The chain joins TRBV11-2 to TRBJ2-7; TRBD2 matches 7 bases. The germline V gene has CDR1 SGHAT and CDR2 FQNNGV. J was trimmed by 5 bases and V by 5 bases; bases with no gene match: 15. The CDR3 length is 16 residues.

The chain recombines TRBV4-1 with TRBJ2-1; D not resolved. V lost 1 base and J lost 8, with 6 bases in between. Germline V gives CDR1 MGHRA, CDR2 YSYEKL. CDR3 length: 12 residues. Here the CDR3 DNA reads TGCGCCAGCAGCCAAGTGGTCCATGAGCAGTTCTTC. Its translation: CASSQVVHEQFF.

The rearrangement uses TRBV10-2 and TRBJ2-7; 8 nucleotides line up with TRBD1. CDR1 WSHSY and CDR2 SAAADI come from the germline V gene. V shed 5 bases, J shed 2 bases, and the junction held 8 bases outside the gene matches. The CDR3 runs to 15 residues. CDR3 in DNA: TGCGCCAGCAGTCTAGGACAGGGTGGGGCCTACGAGCAGTACTTC. This encodes CASSLGQGGAYEQYF.

CDR3 bases: TGTGCCAGCAGCACACCGGGACAGGGACAAGAGACCCAGTACTTC. Its protein is CASSTPGQGQETQYF. This chain connects TRBV5-8 to TRBJ2-5, with 9 bases lining up with TRBD1. Trimming removed 4 bases from V and 2 bases from J; junction bases left unmatched: 6. Germline CDR1 SGHTS, CDR2 YDEGEE. CDR3 length: 15 amino acids.

The chain joins TRBV4-1 to TRBJ2-6; D is ambiguous. Deletions cut 0 bases from V and 2 bases from J, with 5 bases between. Germline CDR1 MGHRA, CDR2 YSYEKL. The CDR3 is made up of 15 amino acids. The DNA for the CDR3 is TGCGCCAGCAGCCAAGACCCTGCTGGGGCCAACGTCCTGACTTTC. It codes for CASSQDPAGANVLTF.

The rearrangement joins TRBV7-9 to TRBJ2-1, with TRBD2 matching over 10 bases. V was pared by 4 bases and J by 6 bases, with 6 bases of the junction left unmatched. The CDR3 is 15 residues long. CDR1 SEHNR and CDR2 FQNEAQ come from the germline V gene (reference sequence). The CDR3 reads CASSSLAGVSNEQFF. CDR3 DNA sequence: TGTGCCAGCAGCTCTCTAGCGGGAGTTTCCAATGAGCAGTTCTTC.

The chain links TRBV27 to TRBJ2-7; 12 positions match TRBD2. Germline CDR1 is MNHEY and CDR2 is SMNVEV (reference sequence). With 7 bases clipped from V and 3 bases from J, the junction kept 16 bases outside the gene matches. This CDR3 comprises 18 residues. CDR3 in DNA: TGTGCCAGCAAAACGACTAGCGGGAGTAGTGGCCCCCACTACGAGCAGTACTTC. Translated: CASKTTSGSSGPHYEQYF.

The chain uses TRBV9 and TRBJ2-7; TRBD2 matches at 7 bases. The CDR3 length is 13 residues. Germline V gene lookup returns CDR1 SGDLS and CDR2 YYNGEE. J gave up 12 bases and V 3 bases, and 12 bases lay outside the gene matches. This CDR3 is CASSAGGGDLAYF. CDR3 nucleotide sequence: TGTGCCAGCAGCGCCGGGGGAGGGGACTTGGCGTACTTC.

The chain carries TRBV2 and TRBJ2-6; TRBD1 is a possible D gene (5 bases). V was cut by 6 bases and J by 2 bases, with 11 bases left in between. This CDR3 contains 15 residues. Germline-derived CDR1 and CDR2 are SNHLY and FYNNEI. The CDR3 nucleotides are TGTGCCAGCAGGGGATTGACAGCTGGGGCCAACGTCCTGACTTTC. Protein product: CASRGLTAGANVLTF.

The V and J genes are TRBV4-1 and TRBJ2-1; D gene uncertain. CDR3 size: 11 residues. Deletions cut 1 base from V and 10 bases from J, with 5 bases between. Germline assignment: CDR1 MGHRA and CDR2 YSYEKL. CDR3 coding DNA: TGCGCCAGCAGCCAAGCTAACGAGCAGTTCTTC. It is translated as CASSQANEQFF.

The chain is built from TRBV15 and TRBJ1-1; D is ambiguous. This CDR3 comprises 13 residues. The germline V gene encodes CDR1 LNHNV and CDR2 YYDKDF (reference sequence). The V gene lost 0 bases and the J gene lost 8 bases, with 10 bases spanning the gap. The CDR3 here is CATSRDEGVEAFF. In nucleotides, the CDR3 is TGTGCCACCAGCAGAGATGAGGGCGTAGAAGCTTTCTTT.

The chain links TRBV6-5 to TRBJ1-2, with TRBD1 as a possible D gene (5 bases). Germline values: CDR1 MNHEY, CDR2 SVGAGI. This CDR3 has 14 amino acids. Deletions cut 6 bases from V and 6 bases from J, with 17 bases between. The CDR3 spells CASRGFQGVDGYTF. CDR3 nucleotide sequence: TGTGCCAGCAGGGGGTTCCAGGGTGTGGATGGCTACACCTTC.

This chain uses TRBV7-9 with TRBJ2-1; TRBD1 matches at 10 bases. V lost 2 bases to trimming and J lost 6 bases; unmatched junction nucleotides: 13. The CDR3 consists of 18 residues. Germline CDR1 reads SEHNR; CDR2 reads FQNEAQ (reference sequence). The DNA for the CDR3 is TGTGCCAGCAGCTTATCGGGACAGGGGACTAGAGGGGCCAATGAGCAGTTCTTC. Residues: CASSLSGQGTRGANEQFF.

The chain combines TRBV11-2 with TRBJ2-6; TRBD1 is a possible D gene (5 bases). Looked up from germline, CDR1 is SGHAT and CDR2 is FQNNGV. This CDR3 has 18 amino acids. Trimming pared 1 base from V and 2 bases from J, leaving 15 bases between. Here the CDR3 reads CASSLVGRVFAGANVLTF. The CDR3 bases are TGTGCCAGCAGCTTAGTTGGCAGGGTGTTTGCTGGGGCCAACGTCCTGACTTTC.